Presented here are 5 T cell receptor beta chains from one specimen sequenced in a study of long-term antiretroviral therapy in people with HIV. They ran version v3.0 of the immunoSEQ assay at survey level. Sequencing was performed with immunoSEQ multiplex PCR; in TCRdb, only in-frame clones are kept and a portion is missing. The data contain around 20,000 clones, just over 75% of them singletons. Material: unsorted PBMCs, obtained 0.5 years before starting antiretroviral therapy. The origin of the receptors is a woman in her forties or fifties with HIV.

This chain connects TRBV7-8 to TRBJ1-2; TRBD1 matches at 8 bases. CDR3 size: 14 residues. The germline CDR1 and CDR2 sequences are SGHVS and FQNEAQ. Trimming took 5 bases from V and 8 from J; bases not matched to a gene: 10. Here the CDR3 DNA reads TGTGCCAGCAGCCCAGGACAGGGTTTAGGCGGCTACACCTTC. It yields the protein CASSPGQGLGGYTF.

This clone was counted a single time. The chain couples TRBV5-1 to TRBJ2-5; TRBD1 agrees at 8 bases. The CDR3 length is 15 residues. The trim removed 1 base at V and 4 bases at J, leaving 6 bases unmatched. Germline CDR1 is SGHRS and CDR2 is YFSETQ. In DNA, the CDR3 is TGCGCCAGCAGCTTGACAGGGGGAACGGGAGAGACCCAGTACTTC. Translation: CASSLTGGTGETQYF.

The CDR3 DNA sequence: TGTGCCAGCAGTTGGGTCGCGAACACCGGGGAGCTGTTTTTT. It specifies CASSWVANTGELFF. The chain joins TRBV11-1 to TRBJ2-2; D call uncertain. The CDR3 runs 14 residues. Trimming removed 6 bases at V and 0 bases at J, with 8 bases between. Germline-derived CDR1 and CDR2 are SGHAT and FQDESV (reference sequence).

The V and J genes are TRBV20-1 and TRBJ1-1, with D uncertain. Germline V lookup: CDR1 DFQATT, CDR2 SNEGSKA (reference sequence). V lost 3 bases, J lost 6 bases, and 8 bases lay in between. The CDR3 totals 11 residues. DNA of the CDR3: TGCAGTGCTAGTGTAGGTCCTGAAGCTTTCTTT. Its protein is CSASVGPEAFF.

This clone was detected only once. The chain couples TRBV6-1 to TRBJ1-1; unclear D gene. There are 11 residues in the CDR3. The germline V gene encodes CDR1 MNHNS and CDR2 SASEGT. With 9 bases removed from V and 2 bases from J, the gap between germline ends came to 7 bases. Written as DNA, the CDR3 is TGTGCCAGTGCCAGAAACACTGAAGCTTTCTTT. Its translation is CASARNTEAFF.